What follows describes a single TCR beta chain. Its antigen is unidentified. CDR3 length: 16 amino acids. Looked up from germline, CDR1 is SGDLS and CDR2 is YYNGEE. After removal of 2 bases from V and 2 bases from J, the junction contained 7 bases not matched to a gene. The data were produced by immunoSEQ multiplex PCR, yet TCRdb's version contains in-frame clones alone and is incomplete. This sample yields roughly 110,000 clones, of which approximately 94% are seen a single time; 3.5% to 4% belongs to the top ten. Surgery cases with the highest brain T cell transcript signatures were chosen for sequencing. This specimen comes from a study of brain T cells in children with intractable seizures. General study points: Viral specificity was inferred only from CDR3 similarity; HCMV serostatus was unknown.

The chain has TRBV9 and TRBJ2-3, with 8 bases lining up with TRBD2. Sequences were derived from peripheral blood, sampled at surgery. The source is a boy in the first two years of life with hemimegalencephaly and intractable seizures. The CDR3 DNA reads as TGTGCCAGCAGCGTTGCGGGAGGCCAATACACAGATACGCAGTATTTT. It codes for CASSVAGGQYTDTQYF. The full variable domain, in which reference TRBV9 and TRBJ2-3 provide the parts outside the CDR3, is DSGVTQTPKHLITATGQRVTLRCSPRSGDLSVYWYQQSLDQGLQFLIQYYNGEERAKGNILERFSAQQFPDLHSELNLSSLELGDSALYFCASSVAGGQYTDTQYFGPGTRLTVL.